These T cell receptor beta chains were read from a single sample in a study of T cells in pancreatic ductal adenocarcinoma. This table comes from immunoSEQ multiplex PCR, and its TCRdb copy is limited to in-frame clones, with some not included. The table lists tens of thousands of clones, around 90% of them singletons, with around 2.2% in the top ten. Sequenced: PBMCs. The receptors stem from a human donor with pancreatic ductal adenocarcinoma. The conserved cysteine and the conserved F or W are not part of the CDR3 here.

v_call	j_call	cdr3_aa
TRBV6-1	TRBJ1-5	ASSELQSNQPQH
TRBV18	TRBJ1-1	ASSRQGGTEAF
TRBV7-2	TRBJ2-3	ASSLAPDSTDTQY
TRBV7-2	TRBJ2-1	ASSFRTSGNNEQF
TRBV30	TRBJ1-2	AWSVQTPNINDGYT
TRBV5-4	TRBJ2-3	ASRHAGKGQDTQY
TRBV11-3	TRBJ2-1	ASSSERRRGQQF
TRBV29-1	TRBJ1-1	SVEGGQGRNEAF
TRBV27	TRBJ2-7	ASSPNPGTPYEQY
TRBV6-1	TRBJ2-1	ASFWGLAGNNEQF
TRBV18	TRBJ2-7	ASSYSGTVAYEQY
TRBV12-2	TRBJ2-7	ASRRLSDRARDYEQY
TRBV10-2	TRBJ2-1	ASTLGRQNEQF
TRBV6-5	TRBJ2-7	ASSYSLRRDEQY
TRBV27	TRBJ2-1	ASSLKAIILSYNEQF
TRBV5-1	TRBJ2-3	ASSTFGRATDTQY
TRBV18	TRBJ2-7	ASSGSGSGEQY
TRBV6-6	TRBJ1-1	ASSYTTTLNTEAF
TRBV18	TRBJ2-5	ASSPGAAETQY
TRBV2	TRBJ1-5	ASSDNTGPNQPQH
TRBV25-1	TRBJ1-1	ASSHRGYTEAF
TRBV30	TRBJ2-1	AWSARGFYNEQF
TRBV28	TRBJ2-7	ASSHALGTGSSYEQY
TRBV10-2	TRBJ1-3	ASSEPGRTIY
TRBV2	TRBJ2-1	ASSVSGYYNEQF
TRBV19	TRBJ2-6	ASSIRGQAGANVLT